This T cell receptor (beta chain) was sequenced in a study of graft-versus-host responses after intestinal transplantation (dated by TCRdb to about 2021). With regard to the full study: Recipients received multivisceral, liver-intestinal, or isolated intestinal transplants. After intestinal transplantation, graft-versus-host and host-versus-graft alloreactive T cell clones were followed in the graft, circulation and bone marrow using bulk TCR-beta CDR3 sequencing. The cohort enrolled about two dozen intestinal transplant recipients, one of whom was a retransplant, and a few patients without pretransplant specimens were excluded. A peak of at least 4% donor T cells among recipient peripheral blood mononuclear cells was the definition used for donor T cell macrochimerism. Every recipient was given anti-thymocyte globulin induction, then maintenance tacrolimus and steroids for 3 to 4 years. To identify alloreactive clones, pre-transplant mixed lymphocyte reaction products were sequenced and compared with unstimulated pre-transplant donor and recipient T cells. Instead of going to the commercial service, samples from a few later patients were sequenced in-house on an Illumina MiSeq and processed with MiXCR.

V is reduced by 3 bases and J by 2 bases, leaving a spacing of 8 bases between them. Reading the germline V gene gives CDR1 SGHVS and CDR2 FQNEAQ. The CDR3 contains 13 residues, cysteine and phenylalanine counted. The read is trimmed to its CDR3 DNA, 39 bases read in frame from base 1. Concerning this clone: Its antigen target is currently unknown. No base-level quality is on record; no much larger clone is a single base apart.

Libraries were made using the immunoSEQ multiplex PCR assay. For most patients, genomic DNA was isolated using the Qiagen DNeasy Blood and Tissue Kit and was shipped frozen to Adaptive Biotechnologies for TCR sequencing. High-throughput TCR-beta CDR3 sequencing of genomic DNA from most patients was performed by Adaptive Biotechnologies. In the source study's methods: Adaptive's ImmunoSEQ software supplied the TCR sequencing data for around 19 patients, while MiXCR and VDJtools were used to process a few other patients. To correct CD4 versus CD8 sorting errors, sequences present in both subsets at a frequency ratio below 5:1 were removed. Because the origin of CDR3 nucleotide sequences shared between donor and recipient could not be assigned, those sequences were removed. Alloreactive clones required at least 2-fold expansion over unstimulated cells and minimum CFSE-low frequency of 0.002% (template counts) or 0.001% (read counts). Clones detected in sequenced pre-transplant spleen, lymph node, or MLR CFSE-low populations of the donor or recipient were defined as mappable. Cumulative frequency of alloreactive clones was calculated as a percentage of all sequences weighted by copy number. The source is immuneACCESS, and TCRdb retained only in-frame sequences with V and J called. Part of the clones is not carried over; for the studies checked, unresolved V genes explain less than half of this, and the remainder is unexplained. The V and J calls and clone size are taken from that table; D and trimming were inferred from the DNA. A total of 71,000 or so clones appear in this sample, about 90% of them only once. The top ten constitute approximately 1.2% of the sample.

Read against the paper, the sample's time point label means: cells obtained before transplantation from donor or recipient. CD3+CD4+ and CD3+CD8+ populations were FACS-sorted from unstimulated pre-transplant donor and recipient cells taken from spleen or lymph nodes. The paper as a whole reports these results and caveats: GvH clones were detected in recipient bone marrow, and some appeared earlier in ileal mucosa or blood, consistent with an intestinal mucosal origin. Peak levels of circulating GvH clones were associated with declines in HvG clones early after transplant. High GvH to HvG T cell clonal ratios were observed in the allografts of patients with donor T cell macrochimerism. The conclusions were limited by the relatively low number and heterogeneity of the intestinal transplant patients.

Specimen: unstimulated CD8+ T cells sorted from spleen or lymph node cells, collected before intestinal transplant. The chain is assembled from TRBV7-8 and TRBJ2-7; the D gene lacks a confident call. The sequence came from a human donor who received an intestinal transplant. The encoded CDR3 is CASSFGSAYEQYF. The base sequence is TGTGCCAGCAGCTTCGGGTCTGCCTACGAGCAGTACTTC.